The 6 T cell receptor beta chains below were found in one sample sequenced in a study of cytomegalovirus exposure and HLA in healthy donors. The PCR used 60 Vbeta and 13 Jbeta primers. Using immunoSEQ multiplex PCR, the repertoire was profiled, and TCRdb retains in-frame clones only, with some absent. The sample has about 220,000 clones, around 80% seen once. Material: PBMCs. The receptors shown here come from a boy between 2 and 10 years old in good health and CMV-seronegative.

J is TRBJ2-7 and V is TRBV5-1; TRBD2 agrees at 10 bases. V gave up 0 bases and J gave up 0 bases; unmatched junction bases: 6. Germline-derived CDR1 and CDR2 are SGHRS and YFSETQ. The CDR3 is made up of 17 amino acids. The CDR3 region is CASSLAASGGSSYEQYF. CDR3 nucleotide sequence: TGCGCCAGCAGCTTGGCGGCTAGCGGGGGAAGCTCCTACGAGCAGTACTTC.

The chain carries TRBV2 and TRBJ2-3; D is possibly TRBD2 (7 bases). CDR1 is SNHLY, CDR2 FYNNEI, per germline. This CDR3 has 17 amino acids. Between the trimmed V and J ends, which lost 5 bases and 2 bases, there was a span of 20 bases. CDR3 in amino acids: CASSSPSWEGHTDTQYF. The CDR3, as DNA: TGTGCCAGCAGTTCCCCTTCGTGGGAGGGACACACAGATACGCAGTATTTT. Full variable domain (remainder filled in from reference TRBV2 and TRBJ2-3): EPEVTQTPSHQVTQMGQEVILRCVPISNHLYFYWYRQILGQKVEFLVSFYNNEISEKSEIFDDQFSVERPDGSNFTLKIRSTKLEDSAMYFCASSSPSWEGHTDTQYFGPGTRLTVL.

This clone was seen a single time. This rearrangement joins TRBV7-9 to TRBJ1-2, with D possibly matching TRBD1 (5 bases). CDR1 and CDR2 (germline): SEHNR, FQNEAQ (reference sequence). The CDR3 extends over 13 amino acids. V lost 5 bases to trimming and J lost 5 bases, with 12 bases between them. This chain's CDR3 is CASSPGTEYGYTF. In nucleotides, the CDR3 is TGTGCCAGCAGCCCCGGGACTGAGTATGGCTACACCTTC.

This chain connects TRBV6-6 to TRBJ1-1, with TRBD1 as a possible D gene (6 bases). This CDR3 region has 14 residues. The V end was cut by 0 bases, the J end by 7 bases, with 12 bases between. In germline, CDR1 is MNHNY, CDR2 SVGAGI (reference sequence). CDR3 amino acids: CASSYSRTALEAFF. The CDR3 DNA reads as TGTGCCAGCAGTTACTCGAGGACAGCACTTGAAGCTTTCTTT.

V gene TRBV5-1 combines with J gene TRBJ2-1; 11 nucleotides agree with TRBD2. The junction had 4 bases not matched to a gene; V was cut back by 2 bases and J by 3 bases. Germline V lookup: CDR1 SGHRS, CDR2 YFSETQ. The CDR3 is made up of 16 amino acids. The CDR3 DNA reads as TGCGCCAGCAGCTTTGGACTAGCGGGCCTCTACAATGAGCAGTTCTTC. Encoded protein: CASSFGLAGLYNEQFF.

J is TRBJ2-6 and V is TRBV2; D unresolved. CDR1 and CDR2 from the germline V gene are SNHLY and FYNNEI. Trimming took off 7 bases at V and 1 base at J, with 2 bases between the two ends. This CDR3 spans 12 amino acids. The CDR3 loop is CASTSGANVLTF. CDR3 sequence (DNA): TGTGCCAGCACGTCTGGGGCCAACGTCCTGACTTTC. The full variable domain, its missing parts supplied by reference TRBV2 and TRBJ2-6, is EPEVTQTPSHQVTQMGQEVILRCVPISNHLYFYWYRQILGQKVEFLVSFYNNEISEKSEIFDDQFSVERPDGSNFTLKIRSTKLEDSAMYFCASTSGANVLTFGAGSRLTVL.